Detailed here is one T cell receptor (beta chain). Its antigen is currently unknown. Trimming took 1 base from V and 3 from J, leaving 3 bases between them. This CDR3 comprises 12 residues. Germline loops: CDR1 MDHEN, CDR2 SYDVKM. As for time point: week 3, after first cycle of checkpoint inhibitor. Blood was drawn before treatment and at week 3 after checkpoint blockade. Response was assessed by RECIST 1.1 at 12 weeks, except a couple of rapid progressors. This entry comes from a study of blood T cell dynamics during melanoma immunotherapy. Study results and limitations: The study could not tell melanoma-specific clones from general immune activation.

Every bulk PBMC sample received the same 350 ng of DNA. Data came from immunoSEQ multiplex PCR; TCRdb stores just in-frame clones and leaves some out. Here the sample spans 13,000 to 15,000 clones, around nine tenths being singletons. The V gene is TRBV28, the J gene TRBJ1-1, with D hard to call. The sample consisted of blood, taken from a patient treated with checkpoint blockade. The source of this sequence is a human donor with melanoma. CDR3 bases: TGTGCCAGCAGTTTATCACACACTGAAGCTTTCTTT. Amino acids: CASSLSHTEAFF.